This T cell receptor (beta chain) was documented in a study of blood T cell repertoires in COVID-19. V was shortened by 4 bases and J by 10 bases, with 19 bases between the two germline ends. The germline gives CDR1 LNHDA, CDR2 SQIVND (reference sequence). The CDR3 loop spans 14 amino acids. The repertoire was sequenced with immunoSEQ multiplex PCR; TCRdb's copy has only in-frame clones and lacks some. The sample lists some 63,000 clones, 70% to 90% occurring once. Sequenced input: peripheral blood. The chain has TRBV19 and TRBJ1-1; D is unresolved. This sequence was found in a human donor in a cohort sampled during active COVID-19. CDR3 in DNA: TGTGCCAGTAGTAGAAGGACGGGATTATCTGGAGCTTTCTTT. Amino acids: CASSRRTGLSGAFF.